Presented here are 14 T cell receptor beta chains from one specimen sequenced in a study of blood T cell repertoires in COVID-19. Assay: immunoSEQ multiplex PCR; the TCRdb copy retains only in-frame clones and omits some. The sample consists of around 150,000 clones, 82% of them appearing once. Sequenced sample: peripheral blood. All receptors come from a woman aged 35 to 49 with COVID-19, enrolled during active disease.

The chain carries TRBV30 and TRBJ1-5; possibly TRBD1 for D (6 bases). CDR1 GTSNPN and CDR2 SVGIG come from the germline V gene (reference sequence). This CDR3 spans 13 amino acids. Trimming cost V 4 bases and J 6 bases, with 13 bases left between them. CDR3 sequence reads: CAWNAQGSQPQHF. The CDR3 nucleotides are TGTGCCTGGAACGCCCAGGGGAGTCAGCCCCAGCATTTT.

The chain carries TRBV5-5 and TRBJ1-5, with unresolved D. The length of the CDR3 is 13 residues. The V and J ends lost 3 bases and 9 bases respectively, with 13 bases between them. From germline, CDR1 is SGHKS and CDR2 YYEKEE (reference sequence). The CDR3 sequence: CASSWVMAGPQHF. The DNA for the CDR3 is TGTGCCAGCAGCTGGGTCATGGCGGGGCCCCAGCATTTT. The variable domain in full, with the rest retrieved from reference TRBV5-5 and TRBJ1-5, is DAGVTQSPTHLIKTRGQQVTLRCSPISGHKSVSWYQQVLGQGPQFIFQYYEKEERGRGNFPDRFSARQFPNYSSELNVNALLLGDSALYLCASSWVMAGPQHFGDGTRLSIL.

This clone was seen ten or more times. The chain recombines TRBV18 with TRBJ1-5, with D perhaps matching TRBD1 (6 bases). V was pared by 6 bases and J by 0 bases, with 15 bases between. CDR1 is KGHSH and CDR2 is LQKENI in the germline V gene. The CDR3 has 16 amino acids. The DNA of the CDR3 is TGTGCCAGCTCCCCCACGGGACAACATAGCAATCAGCCCCAGCATTTT. Amino acids: CASSPTGQHSNQPQHF.

This clone was counted once. This sequence joins TRBV4-1 and TRBJ1-5, with D tentatively TRBD1 (5 bases). The CDR3 covers 17 residues. V dropped 1 base and J dropped 6 bases, with 19 bases sitting between them. Germline CDR1 is MGHRA and CDR2 is YSYEKL. This chain's CDR3 is CASSQGLGSGAAQPQHF. The CDR3, as DNA: TGCGCCAGCAGCCAAGGTCTCGGTTCTGGGGCTGCTCAGCCCCAGCATTTT.

In nucleotides, the CDR3 is TGTGCCAGCAGCCCCCATGCCCGCGTCGGTGATGGCTACACCTTC. This gives the protein CASSPHARVGDGYTF. The V and J genes are TRBV9 and TRBJ1-2; unclear D gene. The germline V gene has CDR1 SGDLS and CDR2 YYNGEE. V dropped 4 bases and J dropped 6 bases, with 19 bases sitting between them. CDR3 size: 15 residues. Variable domain in full (rest from reference TRBV9 and TRBJ1-2): DSGVTQTPKHLITATGQRVTLRCSPRSGDLSVYWYQQSLDQGLQFLIQYYNGEERAKGNILERFSAQQFPDLHSELNLSSLELGDSALYFCASSPHARVGDGYTFGSGTRLTVV.

V usage is TRBV27 and J usage is TRBJ2-6; no clear D gene. In germline, CDR1 is MNHEY, CDR2 SMNVEV (reference sequence). Trimming removed 4 bases from V and 0 bases from J, with 7 bases in between. The CDR3 consists of 15 residues. The CDR3 sequence is CASSSPGSGANVLTF. The CDR3 DNA reads TGTGCCAGCAGTTCTCCCGGCTCTGGGGCCAACGTCCTGACTTTC.

J is TRBJ1-2 and V is TRBV28, with 7 bases matching TRBD1. The CDR3 is 12 residues long. Germline V gene lookup returns CDR1 MDHEN and CDR2 SYDVKM. V was clipped by 6 bases and J by 8 bases; unmatched bases: 6. DNA of the CDR3: TGTGCCAGCAGGCAGGGGGTTAGGGGCTACACCTTC. Translating it yields CASRQGVRGYTF.

The chain carries TRBV30 and TRBJ2-1; TRBD2 matches at 9 bases. Trimming took 1 base from V and 12 from J; bases not matched to a gene: 7. CDR3 length: 13 residues. Germline V gene lookup returns CDR1 GTSNPN and CDR2 SVGIG (reference sequence). The CDR3 DNA follows: TGTGCCTGGAGTGGGCGGGGGGGCCTCGGGCAGTTCTTC. Protein: CAWSGRGGLGQFF.

This clone showed up just a few times. The chain recombines TRBV7-9 with TRBJ2-1; TRBD2 matches at 7 bases. The CDR3 consists of 15 residues. With V trimmed by 7 bases and J by 7 bases, 13 bases remained unmatched. In germline, CDR1 is SEHNR, CDR2 FQNEAQ (reference sequence). The CDR3 DNA is TGTGCCAGCACCGTCGGCTGGAGCGGGAATAATGAGCAGTTCTTC. Protein: CASTVGWSGNNEQFF. Using reference TRBV7-9 and TRBJ2-1 for the parts outside the CDR3, the full variable domain is DTGVSQNPRHKITKRGQNVTFRCDPISEHNRLYWYRQTLGQGPEFLTYFQNEAQLEKSRLLSDRFSAERPKGSFSTLEIQRTEQGDSAMYLCASTVGWSGNNEQFFGPGTRLTVL.

V usage is TRBV7-6 and J usage is TRBJ2-3; 13 nucleotides align to TRBD2. Germline V gives CDR1 SGHVS, CDR2 FNYEAQ. The CDR3 runs 16 residues. V shed 5 bases, J shed 4 bases, and the junction held 6 bases outside the gene matches. The CDR3, as DNA: TGTGCCAGCAGCCGAACCGGACTAGCGGGAGCAGATACGCAGTATTTT. Translated, it gives CASSRTGLAGADTQYF. Together with reference TRBV7-6 and TRBJ2-3, the CDR3 gives the full variable domain: GAGVSQSPRYKVTKRGQDVALRCDPISGHVSLYWYRQALGQGPEFLTYFNYEAQQDKSGLPNDRFSAERPEGSISTLTIQRTEQRDSAMYRCASSRTGLAGADTQYFGPGTRLTVL.

This chain uses TRBV15 with TRBJ1-5; D uncertain. The CDR3 covers 12 residues. Germline values: CDR1 LNHNV, CDR2 YYDKDF (reference sequence). V lost 11 bases to trimming and J lost 6 bases, with 14 bases between them. The CDR3 here is CAVARPAQPQHF. CDR3 sequence (DNA): TGTGCCGTAGCGCGGCCCGCTCAGCCCCAGCATTTT. The variable domain in full, completed from reference TRBV15 and TRBJ1-5, reads DAMVIQNPRYQVTQFGKPVTLSCSQTLNHNVMYWYQQKSSQAPKLLFHYYDKDFNNEADTPDNFQSRRPNTSFCFLDIRSPGLGDTAMYLCAVARPAQPQHFGDGTRLSIL.

The genes are TRBV20-1 and TRBJ2-7; the D is unclear. This CDR3 region has 11 residues. V lost 3 bases to trimming and J lost 4 bases, with 7 bases between them. Germline CDR1 reads DFQATT; CDR2 reads SNEGSKA (reference sequence). CDR3 residues: CSASIVYEQYF. The CDR3 DNA reads TGCAGTGCTAGTATTGTATACGAGCAGTACTTC.

The rearrangement uses TRBV12-3 or TRBV12-4 and TRBJ1-4; no clear D gene. This CDR3 has 13 amino acids. Trimming took off 6 bases at V and 7 bases at J, with 12 bases between the two ends. The CDR3 DNA sequence: TGTGCCAGCAGCGGCGACACCTTTGAAAAACTGTTTTTT. Amino acid sequence: CASSGDTFEKLFF.

This clone was observed once. The V gene is TRBV27, the J gene TRBJ1-2; 9 bases are shared with TRBD1. From germline, CDR1 is MNHEY and CDR2 SMNVEV (reference sequence). V shed 0 bases, J shed 4 bases, and the junction held 6 bases outside the gene matches. CDR3 length equals 16 residues. CDR3 sequence reads: CASSLSGTGSGYGYTF. For the CDR3, the DNA is TGTGCCAGCAGTTTATCCGGGACAGGGTCGGGCTATGGCTACACCTTC.